These T cell receptor beta chains were read from a single sample in a study of long-term antiretroviral therapy in people with HIV. Clones were sequenced by immunoSEQ multiplex PCR, and TCRdb holds only the in-frame ones, with some missing. The table has almost 25,000 clones, 84% seen once. Sequencing used unsorted PBMCs, obtained 3 years after starting antiretroviral therapy. The receptors were gathered from a man aged 50-59 years with HIV. Both conserved end residues are part of each CDR3. D genes are given only for firm matches. Part of the rows lack a size; the others show once, few, many or a class for expanded clones.

-	-	TRBJ2-2	TRBV28	CASSLIDTGELFF	TGTGCCAGCAGTTTAATTGACACCGGGGAGCTGTTTTTT
-	-	TRBJ1-2	TRBV7-2	CASSLVTGFKDQHGYTF	TGTGCCAGCAGCTTAGTCACGGGTTTCAAGGATCAACATGGCTACACCTTC
TRBD1	-	TRBJ2-1	TRBV7-9	CASSLRTGGKYNEQFF	TGTGCCAGCAGCCTGAGGACAGGGGGAAAATACAATGAGCAGTTCTTC
TRBD2	-	TRBJ2-3	TRBV7-9	CASSMGLAGDTQYF	TGTGCCAGCAGCATGGGACTAGCGGGCGATACGCAGTATTTT
-	-	TRBJ1-2	TRBV4-3	CASSQDHRGGAGGYTF	TGCGCCAGCAGCCAAGATCATCGGGGGGGCGCGGGTGGCTACACCTTC
-	-	TRBJ2-7	TRBV6-6	CASTPGREQYF	TGTGCCAGCACCCCAGGGAGAGAGCAGTACTTC
-	-	TRBJ2-2	TRBV6-4	CASSRDPNTGELFF	TGTGCCAGCAGCCGGGACCCTAACACCGGGGAGCTGTTTTTT
-	-	TRBJ2-1	TRBV5-1	CASSTGGTGYNEQFF	TGCGCCAGCAGCACGGGTGGAACAGGTTACAATGAGCAGTTCTTC
-	-	TRBJ1-4	TRBV2	CASLGATNEKLFF	TGTGCCAGCCTGGGGGCAACTAATGAAAAACTGTTTTTT
-	-	TRBJ1-2	TRBV7-9	CASTATRGALAYGYTF	TGTGCCAGCACCGCGACCAGGGGAGCGCTCGCCTATGGCTACACCTTC
-	medium-sized	TRBJ2-7	TRBV13	CASSFRGGASYEQYF	TGTGCCAGCAGCTTCCGAGGGGGAGCCTCCTACGAGCAGTACTTC
-	-	TRBJ1-2	TRBV5-8	CASSFLLANYGYTF	TGTGCCAGCAGCTTTCTCCTGGCTAACTATGGCTACACCTTC
-	-	TRBJ2-7	TRBV10-3	CAIRGFLPNEQYF	TGTGCCATCAGGGGATTTTTGCCCAACGAGCAGTACTTC
-	-	TRBJ2-7	TRBV7-2	CASSPRANSYEQYF	TGTGCCAGCAGCCCCAGGGCTAACTCCTACGAGCAGTACTTC
-	-	TRBJ1-4	TRBV7-2	CASSVEQGINEKLFF	TGTGCCAGCAGCGTCGAACAGGGTATTAATGAAAAACTGTTTTTT
-	-	TRBJ2-3	TRBV10-2	CASSVPGDTQYF	TGCGCCAGCAGCGTACCTGGGGATACGCAGTATTTT
-	few	TRBJ2-7	TRBV7-2	CASSQANRAAYEQYF	TGTGCCAGCAGCCAAGCCAACAGGGCCGCCTACGAGCAGTACTTC
-	once	TRBJ1-6	TRBV5-5	CASSEIGGRANSPLHF	TGTGCCAGCAGCGAGATAGGCGGTAGAGCAAATTCACCCCTCCACTTT
TRBD2	once	TRBJ2-5	TRBV7-2	CASSSSSGVETQYF	TGTGCCAGCAGCTCAAGTAGCGGGGTAGAGACCCAGTACTTC
-	-	TRBJ2-1	TRBV7-8	CASSSLDRRYNEQFF	TGTGCCAGCAGCTCTTTAGATAGGCGGTACAATGAGCAGTTCTTC
-	-	TRBJ2-7	TRBV7-9	CASSLVDEQYF	TGTGCCAGCAGCTTAGTAGACGAGCAGTACTTC
TRBD1	-	TRBJ2-2	TRBV27	CASSNPIQDGTVGLGNTGELFF	TGTGCCAGCTCTAACCCCATACAAGACGGGACAGTTGGATTGGGTAACACCGGGGAGCTGTTTTTT
-	-	TRBJ1-5	TRBV5-5	CASSLDSGSQPQHF	TGTGCCAGCAGCTTGGATTCAGGGAGTCAGCCCCAGCATTTT
TRBD1	-	TRBJ1-1	TRBV29-1	CSVNRGVDTEAFF	TGCAGCGTTAACAGGGGAGTGGACACTGAAGCTTTCTTT
-	-	TRBJ1-5	TRBV4-1	CASSHQPIYQPQHF	TGCGCCAGCAGCCACCAGCCTATATATCAGCCCCAGCATTTT
TRBD1	-	TRBJ2-4	TRBV27	CASGDSGDIQYF	TGTGCCAGCGGGGACAGTGGGGACATTCAGTACTTC
TRBD2	-	TRBJ2-5	TRBV7-9	CASSEKGTSGQQETQYF	TGTGCCAGCAGCGAAAAAGGGACTAGCGGGCAGCAAGAGACCCAGTACTTC
TRBD2	once	TRBJ2-2	TRBV5-4	CASRLAGGDTGELFF	TGTGCCAGCAGACTAGCGGGAGGTGACACCGGGGAGCTGTTTTTT
TRBD2	-	TRBJ2-1	TRBV15	CATSRDYGLAGGPYNEQFF	TGTGCCACCAGCAGAGATTACGGACTAGCGGGAGGCCCATACAATGAGCAGTTCTTC
-	-	TRBJ2-1	TRBV10-3	CAISERRGTGGNEQFF	TGTGCCATCAGTGAGCGCAGGGGTACCGGGGGCAATGAGCAGTTCTTC
-	-	TRBJ1-2	TRBV2	CASSEDTNYGYTF	TGTGCCAGCAGTGAAGACACAAACTATGGCTACACCTTC
TRBD1	-	TRBJ1-2	TRBV5-4	CASSPRTGGYYGYTF	TGTGCCAGCAGCCCGAGGACAGGGGGCTACTATGGCTACACCTTC
TRBD1	once	TRBJ1-1	TRBV19	CASSIPNLPGQRSWYTEAFF	TGTGCCAGTAGTATACCCAACCTTCCGGGACAGAGATCCTGGTACACTGAAGCTTTCTTT
TRBD2	-	TRBJ2-1	TRBV18	CASSLAGAVYEQFF	TGTGCCAGCTCACTCGCGGGAGCCGTCTATGAGCAGTTCTTC
TRBD1	-	TRBJ2-7	TRBV19	CASSVTADRGYEQYF	TGTGCCAGTAGTGTAACCGCCGACAGGGGCTACGAGCAGTACTTC
-	-	TRBJ2-5	TRBV14	CASSQAGDQETQYF	TGTGCCAGCAGCCAAGCAGGGGACCAAGAGACCCAGTACTTC
TRBD1	-	TRBJ2-7	TRBV2	CASSPDRARQGQYF	TGTGCCAGCAGTCCGGACAGGGCACGCCAAGGGCAGTACTTC
TRBD2	-	TRBJ2-1	TRBV7-9	CASSMGTSDNEQFF	TGTGCCAGCAGCATGGGGACTAGCGACAATGAGCAGTTCTTC
-	-	TRBJ1-4	TRBV29-1	CSGHEKLFF	TGCAGCGGGCATGAAAAACTGTTTTTT
TRBD1	-	TRBJ2-1	TRBV5-1	CASSRTGGGYNEQFF	TGCGCCAGCAGCCGGACAGGGGGCGGCTACAATGAGCAGTTCTTC
-	-	TRBJ2-7	TRBV6-6	CASRRDEAEEEQYF	TGTGCCAGCAGGCGGGACGAAGCTGAGGAAGAGCAGTACTTC
TRBD1	-	TRBJ1-1	TRBV4-3	CASSPDRGNTEAFF	TGCGCCAGCAGCCCGGACAGGGGGAACACTGAAGCTTTCTTT
TRBD1	-	TRBJ2-7	TRBV7-8	CASSTSGTGWYEQYF	TGTGCCAGCAGCACCTCCGGGACAGGGTGGTACGAGCAGTACTTC
TRBD2	-	TRBJ2-1	TRBV30	CAWSDQTSGRFVEQFF	TGTGCCTGGAGTGACCAGACTAGCGGGAGATTCGTTGAGCAGTTCTTC
-	few	TRBJ1-6	TRBV4-1	CASSQAGGASSPLHF	TGCGCCAGCAGCCAAGCGGGGGGAGCCAGTTCACCCCTCCACTTT
-	-	TRBJ1-6	TRBV14	CASSQDVRADRSSPLHF	TGTGCCAGCAGCCAAGATGTAAGGGCCGATCGGTCTTCACCCCTCCACTTT
-	-	TRBJ2-3	TRBV7-2	CASSLRGFSTDTQYF	TGTGCCAGCAGCTTAAGAGGGTTTAGCACAGATACGCAGTATTTT
-	-	TRBJ2-3	TRBV6-1	CASSEAEGTQYF	TGTGCCAGCAGTGAAGCAGAGGGTACGCAGTATTTT
-	-	TRBJ1-5	TRBV30	CAWSVKGRTARGNQPQHF	TGTGCCTGGAGTGTAAAGGGTAGGACCGCGCGGGGCAATCAGCCCCAGCATTTT
-	once	TRBJ2-3	TRBV4-3	CASSQGDSGTQYF	TGCGCCAGCAGCCAAGGAGACTCGGGTACGCAGTATTTT
TRBD1	-	TRBJ1-1	TRBV4-3	CASSQATGEFEAFF	TGCGCCAGCAGCCAAGCGACAGGGGAGTTTGAAGCTTTCTTT
-	-	TRBJ2-5	TRBV7-9	CASSPRGAAETQYF	TGTGCCAGCAGCCCGCGAGGGGCGGCGGAGACCCAGTACTTC
-	-	TRBJ2-7	TRBV7-2	CASSLERSYEQYF	TGTGCCAGCAGCTTAGAGCGCTCCTACGAGCAGTACTTC
-	-	TRBJ1-6	TRBV6-5	CASSYSQNIGNSPLHF	TGTGCCAGCAGTTACAGTCAGAATATCGGTAATTCACCCCTCCACTTT